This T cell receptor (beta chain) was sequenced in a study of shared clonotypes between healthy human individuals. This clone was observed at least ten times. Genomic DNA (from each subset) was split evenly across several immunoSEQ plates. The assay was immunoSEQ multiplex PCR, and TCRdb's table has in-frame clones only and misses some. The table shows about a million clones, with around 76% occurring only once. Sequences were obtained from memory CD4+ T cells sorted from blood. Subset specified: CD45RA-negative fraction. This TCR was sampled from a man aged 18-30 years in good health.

The DNA of the CDR3 is TGTGCCAGCAGCTTGGTCCAGAGAAACACTGAAGCTTTCTTT. This encodes CASSLVQRNTEAFF. The rearrangement joins TRBV5-6 to TRBJ1-1; D unresolved. Trimming cost V 0 bases and J 2 bases, with 8 bases left between them. Germline CDR1 is SGHDT and CDR2 is YYEEEE. The CDR3 runs to 14 residues. Full variable domain (outside the CDR3, taken from reference TRBV5-6 and TRBJ1-1): DAGVTQSPTHLIKTRGQQVTLRCSPKSGHDTVSWYQQALGQGPQFIFQYYEEEERQRGNFPDRFSGHQFPNYSSELNVNALLLGDSALYLCASSLVQRNTEAFFGQGTRLTVV.